The TCR beta chain described here comes from a study of Graves' ophthalmopathy and Graves' hyperthyroidism. Excluded were patients with other autoimmune diseases, uncontrolled infections, pregnancy or lactation. This clonotype showed up many times. The antigen remains undetermined. Germline assignment: CDR1 LGHNA and CDR2 YNFKEQ. This CDR3 has 15 amino acids. The ends were cut back, 1 base at V and 7 bases at J, with 14 bases in the middle. TCR beta CDR3 amplification used RNA transcripts. An initial RT-PCR round employing HTBI primers preceded a second-round multiplex PCR. One entry per CDR3 protein, called by TCRdb with MiXCR from the multiplex PCR reads. This table holds about 50,000 distinct CDR3 sequences, approximately 45% found once. General study results and limits: Blood contained most expanded thyroid clonotypes exceeding 0.001 frequency.

Sequencing was performed on peripheral blood. The source is an adult woman with Graves' ophthalmopathy. The V and J genes are TRBV4-2 and TRBJ2-1; tentatively, D is TRBD2 (6 bases). For the CDR3, the DNA is TGTGCCAGCAGCCAAGGACTAGGGGTAAGGAATGAGCAGTTCTTC. Translated: CASSQGLGVRNEQFF.